The rows below give T cell receptor beta chains drawn from one sample of a study of T cell repertoires in cytomegalovirus infection. TCRdb reprocessed the reads with MiXCR, giving one entry per CDR3 protein. The top ten hold roughly 20% of the sample, which has 640,000 or so distinct CDR3 sequences, roughly 33% seen once. No antigen has been identified for these receptors. The specimen comprised cultured PBMCs, sampled from culture after CMV antigen stimulation. These receptors were collected from a human donor in good health (CMV status not recorded). Some clones in this sample may be carry-over from other donors' samples. The CDR3 runs from the conserved cysteine through the conserved F or W. A D gene is named only where the DNA matches it firmly. Size values are once, few and many counts, or a class for expanded clones, and some rows have none.

- TRBJ2-1 TRBV27 - TGTGCCAGCAGGAGCCGTGAGGGATACAATGAGCAGTTCTTC CASRSREGYNEQFF
- TRBJ2-3 TRBV15 - TGTGCCACCAGCCCGGACCAGATGGATACGCAGTATTTT CATSPDQMDTQYF
TRBD1 TRBJ1-4 TRBV4-3 - TGCGCCAGCAGCCAAGATCCCATGGGACAGGGACGACCAACTAATGAAAAACTGTTTTTT CASSQDPMGQGRPTNEKLFF
- TRBJ1-5 TRBV28 - TGTGCCAGCAGCGTCGGAGGGGTGGTCAATCAGCCCCAGCATTTT CASSVGGVVNQPQHF
TRBD2 TRBJ2-7 TRBV7-2 many TGTGCCAGCAGCTTAATAGCGGGACTTGAGCAGTACTTC CASSLIAGLEQYF
- TRBJ1-5 TRBV2 once TGTGCCAGCACCCGAGGTTATAGCAATCAGCCCCAGCATTTT CASTRGYSNQPQHF
TRBD1 TRBJ2-3 TRBV2 - TGTGCCAGCAGTGATGAGGGGGCGGGAGATACGCAGTATTTT CASSDEGAGDTQYF
TRBD2 TRBJ2-7 TRBV20-1 few TGCAGTGCGGTCGGGGGGGCAAACGAGCAGTACTTC CSAVGGANEQYF
- TRBJ1-4 TRBV2 - TGTGCCAGCACCAAGGAAGGGCCGTCGGCTGAAAAACTGTTTTTT CASTKEGPSAEKLFF
- TRBJ1-6 TRBV14 few TGTGCCAGCAGCCTAATCCAGGGGTCACCCCTCCACTTT CASSLIQGSPLHF
TRBD1 TRBJ1-3 TRBV7-2 many TGTGCCAGCAGCCTACAGGGGTCCGGAAACACCATATATTTT CASSLQGSGNTIYF
- TRBJ2-5 TRBV18 - TGTGCCAGCTCACCTCTGGAGATCCAAGAGACCCAGTACTTC CASSPLEIQETQYF
- TRBJ2-1 TRBV7-2 - TGTGCCAGCAGCTCCCCCTGGTCGGAGCAGTTCTTC CASSSPWSEQFF
TRBD1 TRBJ2-1 TRBV2 once TGTGCCGTATCCGACAGGGGCCCCTACAATGAGCAGTTCTTC CAVSDRGPYNEQFF
- TRBJ2-7 TRBV10-3 - TGTGCCATCAGTGATAAGGGGACCGGGGGCTACGAGCAGTACTTC CAISDKGTGGYEQYF
TRBD2 TRBJ2-5 TRBV7-2 many TGTGCCAGCAGCCGCAGCGGGGGGACACAAGAGACCCAGTACTTC CASSRSGGTQETQYF
TRBD2 TRBJ2-1 TRBV27 - TGTGCCAGCAGTGGAAGCGGGGGGGCGGCTTACAATGAGCAGTTCTTC CASSGSGGAAYNEQFF
TRBD2 TRBJ2-1 TRBV7-2 - TGTGCCAGCAGCTGGGGGGGGGGGGGGGGGGATGAGCAGTTCTTC CASSWGGGGGDEQFF
- TRBJ2-7 TRBV12-3/TRBV12-4 few TGTGCCAGCAGCTCTCGGGGTTCCCACGAGCAGTACTTC CASSSRGSHEQYF
TRBD1 TRBJ2-5 TRBV28 - TGTGCCAGCAGTCCCCACAGGGGGCTTCGTGGAGAGACCCAGTACTTC CASSPHRGLRGETQYF
TRBD2 TRBJ2-7 TRBV7-9 - TGTGCCAGCACCAATCAGCGGGGGTACGAGCAGTACTTC CASTNQRGYEQYF
- TRBJ2-1 TRBV2 few TGTGCCAGCAGCCAACAGGCGAGCTCCTACAATGAGCAGTTCTTC CASSQQASSYNEQFF
TRBD1 TRBJ2-7 TRBV7-2 many TGTGCCAGCAGCTTAGCGGGGACAGGGGCCCCCTACGAGCAGTACTTC CASSLAGTGAPYEQYF
- TRBJ1-1 TRBV5-6 - TGTGCCAGCAGCCTACTCCTGGGGGCGGTCACTGAAGCTTTCTTT CASSLLLGAVTEAFF
TRBD1 TRBJ1-1 TRBV5-4 - TGTGCCAGCAACGGGCCAGGGGGGGACACTGAAGCTTTCTTT CASNGPGGDTEAFF
- TRBJ1-4 TRBV7-2 few TGTGCCAGCAGCCCCCGGCAGGCGTTCTTCGATGAAAAACTGTTTTTT CASSPRQAFFDEKLFF
TRBD2 TRBJ2-1 TRBV6-6 - TGTGCCAGCAGTTTCCCGGGACTAGCGGGAGGCAATGAGCAGTTCTTC CASSFPGLAGGNEQFF
- TRBJ1-5 TRBV3-1 - TGTGCCAGCAGCCCCGCCTGGAGGGTGATGAAGCCCGGCGATCAGCCCCAGCATTTT CASSPAWRVMKPGDQPQHF
TRBD1 TRBJ2-7 TRBV15 few TGTGCCACCAGCAGTCCACAGGGGGCCTACGAGCAGTACTTC CATSSPQGAYEQYF
TRBD2 TRBJ2-1 TRBV7-4 - TGTGCCAGCAGGCTAGCGGGGGCCCACGTAGGCTTC CASRLAGAHVGF
TRBD2 TRBJ2-1 TRBV6-1 - TGTGCCAGCAGCGCCGGGACTAGCAGGAATGAGCAGTTCTTC CASSAGTSRNEQFF
TRBD1 TRBJ2-7 TRBV27 - TGTGCCAGCAGACATGACAGGGCCGAGCAGTACTTC CASRHDRAEQYF
TRBD2 TRBJ2-1 TRBV15 - TGTGCCACCAGCAGAGAGCGGGGGGGCGGTGAGCAGTTCTTC CATSRERGGGEQFF
- TRBJ2-7 TRBV12-3/TRBV12-4 - TGTGCCAGCAGTTTAGGTGGGAGTCGGGTCGAGCAGTACTTC CASSLGGSRVEQYF
- TRBJ2-1 TRBV6-8 - TGTGCCAGCAGTGGTTCCGGGCGCAATGAGCAGTTCTTC CASSGSGRNEQFF
- TRBJ1-5 TRBV4-1 - TGCGCCAGCAGCCAAGTAGTTGGTCGTCAGCCCCAGCATTTT CASSQVVGRQPQHF
TRBD1 TRBJ2-5 TRBV20-1 - TGCAGTGCTACTCCGGACAGGGAAGAGACCCAGTACTTC CSATPDREETQYF
- TRBJ2-6 TRBV20-1 - TGCAGTGCTAGAGATCCTAGACTAGTGGACAACGTCCTGACTTTC CSARDPRLVDNVLTF
- TRBJ1-2 TRBV4-2 few TGTGCCAGCAGCCCCGTCGTTTGGGGGGAAGACTATGGCTACACCTTC CASSPVVWGEDYGYTF
TRBD2 TRBJ2-7 TRBV27 few TGTGCCAGCGGACTAGCGGACTCCTACGAGCAGTACTTC CASGLADSYEQYF